This T cell receptor beta chain emerged from a study of cytomegalovirus exposure and HLA in healthy donors. Study background: Early released data had roughly 81 million unique TCRs, all coming from HLA-typed donors.

Trimming shortened V by 7 bases and J by 7 bases, and 20 bases separated the two germline ends. The germline gives CDR1 SNHLY, CDR2 FYNNEI. The CDR3 is 15 residues long. In regard to this clone: Its specificity is unknown.

While unrecorded immune exposures were likely, the donors were nominally healthy when sampled. The study's findings and limits: Being productive about 87% or about 30% of the time was typical of most TCR beta V segments in an earlier analysis.

PCR involved 60 Vbeta and 13 Jbeta primers. Assay: immunoSEQ multiplex PCR; the TCRdb copy retains only in-frame clones and omits some. The sample lists 150,000 to 200,000 clones; 80% were seen once. Sequencing was performed on PBMCs. This sequence originates from a boy younger than 18 in good health and CMV-seronegative. This sequence joins TRBV2 and TRBJ2-1, with D hard to call. CDR3 protein: CASKPTTIETNEQFF. CDR3 in DNA: TGTGCCAGCAAACCCACTACTATAGAGACTAATGAGCAGTTCTTC.